These 24 T cell receptor beta chains share one sample of origin, sequenced in a study of Ad26.COV2.S vaccination and SARS-CoV-2 variants. The treatment is: over 15 received Ad26.COV2.S at low or high dose, single or two shots; 5 received placebo; per-sample allocation not given. Repertoires come from day 63 after the first vaccine or placebo injection. Measured with immunoSEQ multiplex PCR; TCRdb has only the in-frame clones, and not every one. The sample shows some 300,000 clones, 85% to 90% of them seen only once. The input for sequencing was peripheral blood, taken in a trial of Ad26.COV2.S vaccine versus placebo. The receptors stem from a person between 18 and 65 years old who received the Ad26.COV2.S COVID-19 vaccine or a placebo.

Turning to this clone: Additional DNA sequences in this sample encode the identical CDR3. The V gene is TRBV5-1, the J gene TRBJ1-5; D gene ambiguous. The CDR3 runs to 15 residues. Per germline, CDR1 SGHRS and CDR2 YFSETQ. Trimming removed 0 bases at V and 3 bases at J, with 10 bases between. CDR3 residues: CASSLEAGSNQPQHF. The CDR3 region has the DNA TGCGCCAGCAGCTTGGAGGCAGGATCCAATCAGCCCCAGCATTTT.

The rearrangement uses TRBV4-2 and TRBJ1-2; D gene unclear. From germline, CDR1 is LGHNA and CDR2 YNFKEQ. CDR3 length: 16 residues. The V and J ends lost 0 bases and 5 bases respectively, with 16 bases between them. This chain's CDR3 is CASSQEVRVGGYGYTF. The DNA for the CDR3 is TGTGCCAGCAGCCAAGAAGTCCGAGTAGGAGGGTATGGCTACACCTTC.

The V call is TRBV5-1, the J call TRBJ1-6; 7 bases align to TRBD1. V lost 0 bases to trimming and J lost 5 bases; unmatched junction nucleotides: 2. CDR3 length equals 15 residues. Germline values: CDR1 SGHRS, CDR2 YFSETQ. The CDR3, as DNA: TGCGCCAGCAGCTTGGAGGGACAGAATAATTCACCCCTCCACTTT. Translated: CASSLEGQNNSPLHF.

This clone was seen only once. V gene TRBV7-2 combines with J gene TRBJ1-2, with TRBD1 identical over 8 bases. Germline-derived CDR1 and CDR2 are SGHTA and FQGNSA. V lost 3 bases to trimming and J lost 4 bases; unmatched junction nucleotides: 4. CDR3 size: 14 residues. CDR3: CASSFGGTGYGYTF. The CDR3 DNA is TGTGCCAGCAGCTTTGGGGGGACAGGCTATGGCTACACCTTC. The variable domain in full, with the rest retrieved from reference TRBV7-2 and TRBJ1-2, is GAGVSQSPSNKVTEKGKDVELRCDPISGHTALYWYRQSLGQGLEFLIYFQGNSAPDKSGLPSDRFSAERTGGSVSTLTIQRTQQEDSAVYLCASSFGGTGYGYTFGSGTRLTVV.

The genes are TRBV5-1 and TRBJ2-3, with 9 positions matching TRBD1. Per germline, CDR1 SGHRS and CDR2 YFSETQ. CDR3 size: 16 residues. J was trimmed by 4 bases and V by 5 bases; bases with no gene match: 11. The DNA of the CDR3 is TGCGCCAGCAGGACTTCCGGGACAGGGTTCTCAGATACGCAGTATTTT. Its protein is CASRTSGTGFSDTQYF.

This clone came up a few times. Distinct nucleotide sequences in the sample also encode this CDR3. The chain has TRBV7-9 and TRBJ1-1; no definite D call. This CDR3 spans 13 amino acids. Germline-derived CDR1 and CDR2 are SEHNR and FQNEAQ (reference sequence). The V gene lost 1 base and the J gene lost 1 base, with 4 bases spanning the gap. In nucleotides, the CDR3 is TGTGCCAGCAGCTTAGGCAGGAACACTGAAGCTTTCTTT. Translating gives CASSLGRNTEAFF. The complete variable domain, with remaining parts taken from reference TRBV7-9 and TRBJ1-1, reads DTGVSQNPRHKITKRGQNVTFRCDPISEHNRLYWYRQTLGQGPEFLTYFQNEAQLEKSRLLSDRFSAERPKGSFSTLEIQRTEQGDSAMYLCASSLGRNTEAFFGQGTRLTVV.

The genes are TRBV9 and TRBJ2-2, with D maybe TRBD1 (6 bases). The CDR3 consists of 15 residues. The germline CDR1 and CDR2 sequences are SGDLS and YYNGEE. The germline V and J ends were trimmed by 4 bases and 0 bases, with 10 bases remaining between them. This CDR3 reads CASSPRGANTGELFF. CDR3 nucleotide sequence: TGTGCCAGCAGCCCCAGGGGCGCGAACACCGGGGAGCTGTTTTTT.

The chain couples TRBV19 to TRBJ1-3; D possibly corresponds to TRBD1 (5 bases). Germline V CDR1 and CDR2: LNHDA, SQIVND (reference sequence). The CDR3 covers 16 residues. The germline V and J ends were trimmed by 3 bases and 3 bases, with 15 bases remaining between them. The CDR3 loop is CASSIRPARGGNTIYF. The CDR3 region has the DNA TGTGCCAGTAGTATCCGCCCAGCGAGGGGTGGAAACACCATATATTTT.

The chain has TRBV27 and TRBJ1-2; D is unresolved. The ends were cut back, 4 bases at V and 5 bases at J, with 23 bases in the middle. The CDR3 loop spans 17 amino acids. The germline CDR1 and CDR2 sequences are MNHEY and SMNVEV (reference sequence). The DNA for the CDR3 is TGTGCCAGCAGTTCATATCCCCGGTCGAGCCAAGCGTATGGCTACACCTTC. Translating gives CASSSYPRSSQAYGYTF.

The chain carries TRBV11-2 and TRBJ1-1, with D perhaps matching TRBD1 (5 bases). This CDR3 is built from 15 residues. The germline gives CDR1 SGHAT, CDR2 FQNNGV. The ends were cut back, 1 base at V and 7 bases at J, with 16 bases in the middle. The CDR3 region has the DNA TGTGCCAGCAGCTTAGGGAGCAGGGAGGACGGTGAAGCTTTCTTT. Protein: CASSLGSREDGEAFF.

V is TRBV4-1 and J is TRBJ2-2; no clear D gene. Germline V lookup: CDR1 MGHRA, CDR2 YSYEKL. The CDR3 length is 13 residues. The V end was cut by 2 bases, the J end by 2 bases, with 3 bases between. CDR3 coding DNA: TGCGCCAGCAGCCAACTTAACACCGGGGAGCTGTTTTTT. Protein: CASSQLNTGELFF.

This sequence joins TRBV5-4 and TRBJ1-4; D uncertain. The germline gives CDR1 SGHNT, CDR2 YYREEE (reference sequence). Trimming left V 0 bases short and J 8 bases short, with 8 bases between. The CDR3 sequence is 13 residues long. CDR3 residues: CASSLASREKLFF. In DNA form, the CDR3 reads TGTGCCAGCAGCTTGGCAAGCCGGGAAAAACTGTTTTTT.

V is TRBV7-6 and J is TRBJ2-5; 12 positions agree with TRBD2. V trimming: 1 base; J trimming: 0 bases; junction bases outside the gene matches: 0. The length of the CDR3 is 16 residues. CDR1 and CDR2 from the germline V gene are SGHVS and FNYEAQ. In DNA, the CDR3 is TGTGCCAGCAGCTTAGGACTAGCGGGGGACCAAGAGACCCAGTACTTC. Translated: CASSLGLAGDQETQYF. The full variable domain, in which reference TRBV7-6 and TRBJ2-5 provide the parts outside the CDR3, is GAGVSQSPRYKVTKRGQDVALRCDPISGHVSLYWYRQALGQGPEFLTYFNYEAQQDKSGLPNDRFSAERPEGSISTLTIQRTEQRDSAMYRCASSLGLAGDQETQYFGPGTRLLVL.

This clone was recorded a few times. The chain carries TRBV6-5 and TRBJ2-3; 8 bases agree with TRBD2. The CDR3 loop spans 13 amino acids. Germline-derived CDR1 and CDR2 are MNHEY and SVGAGI. Unmatched junction bases numbered 7, after V lost 7 bases and J lost 7 bases. The DNA for the CDR3 is TGTGCCAGCATGCGTAGCGGGGAGAATACGCAGTATTTT. Its protein is CASMRSGENTQYF.

J is TRBJ2-7 and V is TRBV5-1; D is possibly TRBD2 (7 bases). Looked up from germline, CDR1 is SGHRS and CDR2 is YFSETQ. The CDR3 runs 16 residues. Trimming took off 4 bases at V and 0 bases at J, with 17 bases between the two ends. The CDR3 is CASSPRGGQSSYEQYF. The CDR3 region has the DNA TGCGCCAGCAGCCCGAGGGGGGGTCAAAGCTCCTACGAGCAGTACTTC.

This clone appeared once. The chain links TRBV19 to TRBJ1-2; TRBD1 matches at 12 bases. This CDR3 is 14 amino acids long. The junction had 6 bases not matched to a gene; V was cut back by 5 bases and J by 8 bases. Germline CDR1 reads LNHDA; CDR2 reads SQIVND (reference sequence). The CDR3 is CASSQTGTGGGYTF. The CDR3 DNA follows: TGTGCCAGTAGTCAAACCGGGACAGGGGGCGGCTACACCTTC.

The J gene is TRBJ1-1, the V gene TRBV5-6; D gene unclear. With 2 bases removed from V and 1 base from J, the gap between germline ends came to 6 bases. The CDR3 spans 13 residues. Germline V gives CDR1 SGHDT, CDR2 YYEEEE. DNA for the CDR3: TGTGCCAGCAGCTTAAGGAGGAACACTGAAGCTTTCTTT. It encodes CASSLRRNTEAFF.

The V and J genes are TRBV3-1 (or the pseudogene TRBV3-2) and TRBJ1-6, with D perhaps TRBD1 (5 bases). Looked up from germline, CDR1 is LGHDT and CDR2 is YNNKEL (reference sequence). This CDR3 is built from 12 residues. The germline V and J ends were trimmed by 8 bases and 9 bases, with 11 bases remaining between them. The CDR3 here is CASAGTASPLHF. CDR3 DNA: TGTGCCAGCGCCGGGACGGCTTCACCCCTCCACTTT.

The J gene is TRBJ2-7, the V gene TRBV7-9, with 8 bases aligning to TRBD1. Germline V gene data show CDR1 as SEHNR and CDR2 as FQNEAQ (reference sequence). There are 15 residues in the CDR3. With 4 bases clipped from V and 5 bases from J, the junction kept 10 bases outside the gene matches. The CDR3 coding sequence is TGTGCCAGCAGCTCTAAGATTAGGACAGGGAACGAGCAGTACTTC. It encodes CASSSKIRTGNEQYF.

Here the CDR3 DNA reads TGTGCCAGCAGCCAAGATCTGGGGCGGGGACCGTCCACCGGGGAGCTGTTTTTT. This codes for CASSQDLGRGPSTGELFF. The rearrangement links TRBV4-2 to TRBJ2-2, with D perhaps TRBD2 (6 bases). From germline, CDR1 is LGHNA and CDR2 YNFKEQ. CDR3 length: 18 amino acids. Trimming left V 0 bases short and J 4 bases short, with 18 bases between.

This rearrangement joins TRBV30 to TRBJ1-1; D gene ambiguous. CDR1 and CDR2 from the germline V gene are GTSNPN and SVGIG (reference sequence). The CDR3 is made up of 14 amino acids. Trimming took 8 bases from V and 1 from J, leaving 17 bases between them. CDR3 DNA sequence: TGTGCCACGGGATTACGGTGGAAGAACACTGAAGCTTTCTTT. Translation gives CATGLRWKNTEAFF.

The chain recombines TRBV6-6 with TRBJ1-4, with unresolved D. Trimming cost V 5 bases and J 4 bases, with 8 bases left between them. The CDR3 spans 13 residues. CDR1 and CDR2 (germline): MNHNY, SVGAGI (reference sequence). The CDR3 here is CASSSYSNEKLFF. The CDR3 DNA reads as TGTGCCAGCAGTAGCTACAGTAATGAAAAACTGTTTTTT.

The chain joins TRBV5-1 to TRBJ2-6, with 8 bases that match TRBD2. After removal of 6 bases from V and 0 bases from J, the junction contained 8 bases not matched to a gene. Per germline, CDR1 SGHRS and CDR2 YFSETQ. The CDR3 length is 17 residues. This CDR3 is CASNRGGVRSGANVLTF. The CDR3 DNA is TGCGCCAGCAATCGGGGGGGCGTCCGCTCTGGGGCCAACGTCCTGACTTTC.

This CDR3 reads CASSLYLGGSGYTF. CDR3 nucleotide sequence: TGTGCCAGCAGCCTGTATTTGGGGGGCTCAGGCTACACCTTC. The V call is TRBV7-2, the J call TRBJ1-2; TRBD1 might be the D (6 bases). The CDR3 runs to 14 residues. V dropped 5 bases and J dropped 8 bases, with 18 bases sitting between them. In germline, CDR1 is SGHTA, CDR2 FQGNSA.